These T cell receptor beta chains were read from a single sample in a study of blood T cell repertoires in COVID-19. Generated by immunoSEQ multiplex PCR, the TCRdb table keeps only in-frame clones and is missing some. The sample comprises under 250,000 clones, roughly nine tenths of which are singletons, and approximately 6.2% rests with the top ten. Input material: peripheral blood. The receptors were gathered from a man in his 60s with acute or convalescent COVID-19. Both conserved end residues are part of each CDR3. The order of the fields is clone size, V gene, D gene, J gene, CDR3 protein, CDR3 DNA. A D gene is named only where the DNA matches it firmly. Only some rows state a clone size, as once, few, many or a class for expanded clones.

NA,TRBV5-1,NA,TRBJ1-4,CASSLRTPPEKLFF,TGCGCCAGCAGCTTGAGGACACCCCCAGAAAAACTGTTTTTT
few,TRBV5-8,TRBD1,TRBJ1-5,CASSFDRVWDQPQHF,TGTGCCAGCAGCTTTGACAGGGTTTGGGATCAGCCCCAGCATTTT
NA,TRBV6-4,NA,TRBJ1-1,CASSEGRNTEAFF,TGTGCCAGCAGTGAGGGCAGAAACACTGAAGCTTTCTTT
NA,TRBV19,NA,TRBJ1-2,CASSMRLGEQSYGYTF,TGTGCCAGTAGTATGAGACTCGGCGAGCAATCCTATGGCTACACCTTC
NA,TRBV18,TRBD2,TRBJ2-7,CASSPGLAYEQYF,TGTGCCAGCTCACCGGGACTAGCATACGAGCAGTACTTC
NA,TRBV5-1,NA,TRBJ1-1,CASSGQGGRTEAFF,TGCGCCAGCAGCGGCCAGGGTGGAAGGACTGAAGCTTTCTTT
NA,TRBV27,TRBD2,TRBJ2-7,CASRETVAGGPYF,TGTGCCAGCAGGGAGACTGTAGCGGGAGGACCGTACTTC
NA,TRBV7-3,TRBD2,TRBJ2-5,CASSLAGGGETQYF,TGTGCCAGCAGCTTAGCGGGAGGGGGAGAGACCCAGTACTTC
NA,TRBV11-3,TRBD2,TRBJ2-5,CASSWGTTGMKETQYF,TGTGCCAGCAGCTGGGGGACTACCGGGATGAAAGAGACCCAGTACTTC
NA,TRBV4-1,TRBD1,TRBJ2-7,CASSQVYRGLKSEQYF,TGCGCCAGCAGCCAAGTATACAGGGGGCTCAAGAGCGAGCAGTACTTC
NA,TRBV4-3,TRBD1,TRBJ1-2,CASSRTGTARSYGYTF,TGCGCCAGCAGCCGTACCGGGACAGCCCGTTCCTATGGCTACACCTTC
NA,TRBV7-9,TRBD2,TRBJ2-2,CASTPRGIAGAPGELFF,TGTGCCAGCACCCCCCGTGGGATAGCGGGAGCCCCCGGGGAGCTGTTTTTT
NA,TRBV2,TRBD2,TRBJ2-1,CASSVTSGGDNEQFF,TGTGCCAGCAGTGTTACTAGCGGGGGGGACAATGAGCAGTTCTTC
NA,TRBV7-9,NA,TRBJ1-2,CASSLSREGYGYTF,TGTGCCAGCAGCTTATCCAGGGAGGGCTATGGCTACACCTTC
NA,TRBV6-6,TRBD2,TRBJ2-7,CASSWTSGIDEQYF,TGTGCCAGCAGTTGGACTAGCGGCATCGACGAGCAGTACTTC
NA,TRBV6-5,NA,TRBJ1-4,CASGTGRSNEKLFF,TGTGCCAGCGGTACAGGGCGGTCCAATGAAAAACTGTTTTTT
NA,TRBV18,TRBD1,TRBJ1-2,CASSPTGGINYGYTF,TGTGCCAGCTCTCCCACAGGGGGCATTAACTATGGCTACACCTTC
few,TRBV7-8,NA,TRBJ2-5,CASSPHGRGGEETQYF,TGTGCCAGCAGCCCCCATGGCAGGGGAGGGGAAGAGACCCAGTACTTC
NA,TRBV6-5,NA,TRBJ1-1,CASGEVITEAFF,TGTGCCAGTGGTGAGGTGATCACTGAAGCTTTCTTT
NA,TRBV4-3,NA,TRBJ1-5,CASSQDRGGAQPQHF,TGCGCCAGCAGCCAAGATCGGGGTGGTGCTCAGCCCCAGCATTTT
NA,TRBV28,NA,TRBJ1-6,CASSLHTQENSPLHF,TGTGCCAGCAGTTTGCATACTCAAGAGAATTCACCCCTCCACTTT
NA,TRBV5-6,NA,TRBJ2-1,CASSFPTGVHEQFF,TGTGCCAGCAGCTTTCCGACTGGAGTTCATGAGCAGTTCTTC
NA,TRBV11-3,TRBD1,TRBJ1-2,CASWDRALGYTF,TGTGCCAGCTGGGACAGGGCTCTCGGCTACACCTTC
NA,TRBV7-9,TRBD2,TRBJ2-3,CASSHWEGMDTQYF,TGTGCCAGCAGCCATTGGGAGGGGATGGATACGCAGTATTTT
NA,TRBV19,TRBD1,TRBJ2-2,CASRIQGDTGELFF,TGTGCCAGTAGGATACAGGGGGACACCGGGGAGCTGTTTTTT
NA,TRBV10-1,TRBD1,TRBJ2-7,CASSPSWTGLSYEQYF,TGCGCCAGCAGCCCCTCCTGGACAGGTCTCTCCTACGAGCAGTACTTC
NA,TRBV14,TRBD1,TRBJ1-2,CASTSNRGRGYTF,TGTGCCAGCACCAGCAACAGGGGGAGAGGCTACACCTTC
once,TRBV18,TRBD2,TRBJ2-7,CASSGRTSGPFYEQYF,TGTGCCAGCTCCGGCCGAACTAGCGGACCCTTCTACGAGCAGTACTTC
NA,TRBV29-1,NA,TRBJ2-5,CSADGEVETQYF,TGCAGCGCCGACGGTGAGGTTGAGACCCAGTACTTC
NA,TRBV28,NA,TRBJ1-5,CASTGGGGGSNQPQHF,TGTGCCAGCACCGGAGGGGGGGGAGGGAGCAATCAGCCCCAGCATTTT
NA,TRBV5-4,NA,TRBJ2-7,CASSLGAGPSNEQYF,TGTGCCAGCAGCTTGGGAGCAGGCCCGAGTAACGAGCAGTACTTC
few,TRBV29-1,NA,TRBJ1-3,CSVEDPTARSGNTIYF,TGCAGCGTTGAAGATCCCACTGCTCGCTCTGGAAACACCATATATTTT
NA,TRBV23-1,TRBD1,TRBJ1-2,CASSLTIYLTGDEMDGYTF,TGCGCCAGCAGTCTCACAATTTATTTAACAGGGGATGAAATGGATGGCTACACCTTC
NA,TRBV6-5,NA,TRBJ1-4,CASSPASEKLFF,TGTGCCAGCAGCCCAGCTAGCGAAAAACTGTTTTTT
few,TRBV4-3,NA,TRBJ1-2,CASSQEGSWGGAYTF,TGCGCCAGCAGCCAAGAAGGGTCCTGGGGAGGGGCCTACACCTTC
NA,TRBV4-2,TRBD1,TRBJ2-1,CASSQDWDRGLNEQFF,TGTGCCAGCAGCCAAGATTGGGACAGGGGGCTTAATGAGCAGTTCTTC
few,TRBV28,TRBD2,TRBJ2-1,CASRPREGPRVSYNEQFF,TGTGCCAGCAGACCTCGGGAGGGTCCACGCGTATCCTACAATGAGCAGTTCTTC
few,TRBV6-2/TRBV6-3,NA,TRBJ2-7,CASSTPQEYAEQYF,TGTGCCAGCAGTACCCCTCAGGAATATGCCGAGCAGTACTTC
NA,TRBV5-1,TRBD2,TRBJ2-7,CASSLGFLPGTSARQSSYEQYF,TGCGCCAGCAGCCTGGGGTTTCTTCCCGGGACTAGCGCTCGACAGAGCTCCTACGAGCAGTACTTC
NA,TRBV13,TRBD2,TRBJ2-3,CASSPGLAEGTDTQYF,TGTGCCAGCAGCCCTGGACTAGCGGAAGGCACAGATACGCAGTATTTT
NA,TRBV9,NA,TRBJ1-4,CASSPQTGTNEKLFF,TGTGCCAGCAGCCCACAGACAGGTACTAATGAAAAACTGTTTTTT
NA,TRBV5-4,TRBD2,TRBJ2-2,CASSYSSGSTGELFF,TGTGCCAGCAGCTACTCTAGCGGGAGCACCGGGGAGCTGTTTTTT
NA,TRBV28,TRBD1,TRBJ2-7,CASSTGDQYEQYF,TGTGCCAGCAGTACAGGGGACCAGTACGAGCAGTACTTC
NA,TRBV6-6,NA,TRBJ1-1,CASSFSQFLNTEAFF,TGTGCCAGCAGTTTTTCACAGTTTTTGAACACTGAAGCTTTCTTT
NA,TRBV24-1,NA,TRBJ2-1,CATSDRRASRENEQFF,TGTGCCACCAGTGATCGTCGGGCTAGCAGAGAGAATGAGCAGTTCTTC
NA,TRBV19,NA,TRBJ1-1,CASSISTGSEAFF,TGTGCCAGTAGTATTTCAACAGGATCTGAAGCTTTCTTT
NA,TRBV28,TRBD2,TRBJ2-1,CASIPVTSGIVGEQFF,TGTGCCAGCATCCCCGTGACTAGCGGGATTGTTGGTGAGCAGTTCTTC
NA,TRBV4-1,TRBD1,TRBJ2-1,CASSHPDRGHNEQFF,TGCGCCAGCAGCCACCCGGACAGGGGGCACAATGAGCAGTTCTTC